These T cell receptor beta chains were read from a single sample in a study of blood T cell repertoires in COVID-19. Produced via immunoSEQ multiplex PCR; TCRdb's table is partial and in-frame only. The sample shows 45,000 to 50,000 clones, 85% to 90% of them seen only once. The sequencing sample was made of peripheral blood. Receptor source: a woman of 80 years or more with COVID-19, enrolled during active disease. CDR3s include the opening cysteine and the closing phenylalanine or tryptophan. D genes are given only for firm matches.

TRBJ2-7,TRBV6-5,TRBD2,CATQGLAVADVQYF
TRBJ1-6,TRBV7-9,NA,CASSGRAGNSPLHF
TRBJ2-1,TRBV11-3,NA,CASSPDRSPYNEQFF
TRBJ1-6,TRBV3-1/TRBV3-2,NA,CASSGGWSNSPLHF
TRBJ1-2,TRBV28,NA,CASSLSQANYGYTF
TRBJ2-7,TRBV5-4,TRBD1,CASSLRQGAFHEQYF
TRBJ2-1,TRBV5-1,NA,CASSLARRGEQFF
TRBJ1-4,TRBV7-2,NA,CASSSSRPGANEKLFF
TRBJ1-2,TRBV11-2,NA,CASSSELRVNYGYTF
TRBJ1-2,TRBV6-6,NA,CASSSYGYTF
TRBJ2-1,TRBV7-3,NA,CASSLWSGTYNEQFF
TRBJ1-4,TRBV2,TRBD1,CASSPGTGGRNEKLFF
TRBJ2-1,TRBV19,TRBD2,CASSPNRGTSTYEQFF
TRBJ1-2,TRBV27,TRBD1,CASRRTPTGVSGYTF
TRBJ1-5,TRBV7-8,NA,CASSIAGGGNQPQHF
TRBJ2-7,TRBV7-9,NA,CASSGAAGQSISYEQYF
TRBJ1-1,TRBV7-8,NA,CASSLVTMNTEAFF
TRBJ1-2,TRBV6-5,TRBD1,CATPGQGKNYGYTF
TRBJ1-5,TRBV28,NA,CASRPSARGGNQPQHF
TRBJ1-2,TRBV3-1/TRBV3-2,TRBD1,CASSHRDRGQDGYTF
TRBJ2-3,TRBV27,NA,CASSPFLAGVPDTQYF
TRBJ2-7,TRBV4-1,TRBD1,CASSQTGQSFYEQYF
TRBJ2-3,TRBV14,NA,CASSPSGVSTQYF
TRBJ1-2,TRBV5-4,TRBD1,CASSLPTGGDNYGYTF
TRBJ1-3,TRBV28,NA,CASSFLPSGNTIYF
TRBJ1-6,TRBV11-2,TRBD1,CASSLDTGGGPLHF
TRBJ2-6,TRBV7-2,NA,CASSSRGLGNVLTF
TRBJ1-5,TRBV10-3,NA,CAISETGWDQPQHF
TRBJ2-5,TRBV29-1,NA,CSVERGEGAEETQYF
TRBJ2-7,TRBV7-3,NA,CASSLQTGPPHYEQYF
TRBJ1-1,TRBV19,TRBD1,CASSPSPGQYGHGTEAFF
TRBJ2-1,TRBV4-1,TRBD2,CASSPWTSGGYEQFF
TRBJ2-5,TRBV6-5,TRBD2,CASTLSGDQETQYF
TRBJ1-2,TRBV5-1,TRBD1,CASSSQTGQNYGYTF
TRBJ1-1,TRBV19,TRBD1,CALDPSGTGRRGTEAFF
TRBJ2-5,TRBV19,TRBD2,CASSIDAARGGVTQYF